Included here is one TCR beta chain sequence, with context. The antigen is undetermined. V lost 3 bases and J lost 5, with 2 bases in between. Germline assignment: CDR1 KGHSH and CDR2 LQKENI. The CDR3 has 11 residues. The data were taken from a study of cytomegalovirus exposure and HLA in healthy donors. Study results and caveats: A subsequent analysis found that TCR clusters from the first cohort also tended to co-occur in the 90 to 150 validation repertoires, with around 94% of cluster scores above 0. Reports described diagnosis of cytomegalovirus status by the classifier as highly specific and sensitive.

Repertoires were generated with immunoSEQ multiplex PCR, while TCRdb's copy carries only in-frame clones and drops some. The sample shows about 340,000 clones, more than 80% of them seen only once. This TCR derives from a woman between 18 and 30 years old in good health and CMV-seronegative. The V gene is TRBV18, the J gene TRBJ2-1; no definite D call. Sequenced sample: PBMCs. The CDR3 reads CASSPNNEQFF. The CDR3 DNA is TGTGCCAGCTCACCCAACAATGAGCAGTTCTTC.